A selection of T cell receptor beta chains follows, all from one sample in a study of blood T cell repertoires in COVID-19. Here immunoSEQ multiplex PCR was the method, and the copy in TCRdb shows in-frame clones only, minus some. The sample shows 250,000 or so clones, just under 90% of them seen only once. The specimen sequenced was peripheral blood. The receptors shown here come from a man aged 30 to 39 with COVID-19, enrolled during active disease. Both conserved end residues are part of each CDR3. The D gene is left open where the match is weak. The size of a clone is reported for some rows only, either as once, few or many, or as a class for expanded clones.

abundance | j_gene | v_gene | d_gene | CDR3nt | CDR3aa
. | TRBJ1-5 | TRBV28 | . | TGTGCCAGCAGTTTCTTGGGCCTTCGACAGGGCAATCAGCCCCAGCATTTT | CASSFLGLRQGNQPQHF
. | TRBJ2-1 | TRBV5-4 | TRBD2 | TGTGCCAGCAGCTTGGGGGGACTAGCGGGAGTCAATGAGCAGTTCTTC | CASSLGGLAGVNEQFF
. | TRBJ1-2 | TRBV5-1 | TRBD1 | TGCGCCAGCAGTTCCGAGACAGGGAGACCCTATGGCTACACCTTC | CASSSETGRPYGYTF
. | TRBJ1-2 | TRBV3-1/TRBV3-2 | . | TGTGCCAGCAGCCAAGGGGAGGGCGGCTACACCTTC | CASSQGEGGYTF
. | TRBJ2-3 | TRBV28 | TRBD2 | TGTGCCAGCACCTCGGGACTAGCGGGAGGGCCCCGGCGGAATACGCAGTATTTT | CASTSGLAGGPRRNTQYF
. | TRBJ1-1 | TRBV5-1 | TRBD1 | TGCGCCAGCAGCTCCTGGACAGGGGGCCAGAACACTGAAGCTTTCTTT | CASSSWTGGQNTEAFF
. | TRBJ1-5 | TRBV24-1 | . | TGTGCCACCAGTGGCGGCAGGGGATCTTTAGAGCCCCAGCATTTT | CATSGGRGSLEPQHF
. | TRBJ1-2 | TRBV12-3/TRBV12-4 | . | TGTGCCAGCAGTTTAATCGGGGGAGGCGGCTACACCTTC | CASSLIGGGGYTF
. | TRBJ1-3 | TRBV6-1 | . | TGTGCCAGCAGTGAAGTTGTTATCCGGGACACCATATATTTT | CASSEVVIRDTIYF
. | TRBJ2-1 | TRBV21-1 | . | TGTGCCAGCAGCAAACGGGTGGCGGGAGCGTACAATGAGCAGTTCTTC | CASSKRVAGAYNEQFF
. | TRBJ2-1 | TRBV19 | TRBD1 | TGTGCCAGTAATCGCAGGGGGTCCTACAATGAGCAGTTCTTC | CASNRRGSYNEQFF
. | TRBJ1-4 | TRBV28 | . | TGTGCCAGCAGTTTAGATCAGAAAAGGGGCAGTGAAAAACTGTTTTTT | CASSLDQKRGSEKLFF
. | TRBJ2-3 | TRBV10-3 | . | TGTGCCATCAGTGAACCGGAGACAGATACGCAGTATTTT | CAISEPETDTQYF
. | TRBJ2-2 | TRBV19 | TRBD2 | TGTGCCAGTAGTGTCTCGGGGGGGAACACCGGGGAGCTGTTTTTT | CASSVSGGNTGELFF
. | TRBJ1-5 | TRBV5-1 | . | TGCGCCAGCAGCTTGGCCGGGGGTAGCAATCAGCCCCAGCATTTT | CASSLAGGSNQPQHF
. | TRBJ2-2 | TRBV4-2 | . | TGTGCCAGCAGCCCAGGGCAGGGTTCAACCGGGGAGCTGTTTTTT | CASSPGQGSTGELFF
. | TRBJ2-1 | TRBV28 | . | TGTGCCAGCATTTTATCACTGAAGTACAATGAGCAGTTCTTC | CASILSLKYNEQFF
. | TRBJ1-2 | TRBV10-3 | . | TGTGCCATCAGTGAGTTCAGCGGCTATGGCTACACCTTC | CAISEFSGYGYTF
few | TRBJ2-3 | TRBV5-1 | . | TGCGCCAGCAGCTTGGGGGAGAGGGCAGATACGCAGTATTTT | CASSLGERADTQYF
. | TRBJ2-3 | TRBV11-3 | TRBD1 | TGTGCCAGCAGTCGACAGGGGGGCACAGATACGCAGTATTTT | CASSRQGGTDTQYF
. | TRBJ2-1 | TRBV10-3 | . | TGTGCCATCAGTGTAGAGGGCAGACACAATGAGCAGTTCTTC | CAISVEGRHNEQFF
. | TRBJ2-3 | TRBV5-1 | TRBD2 | TGCGCCAGCAGCTGGACTAGCGGAGGAGATACGCAGTATTTT | CASSWTSGGDTQYF
once | TRBJ2-7 | TRBV28 | . | TGTGCCAGCAGTTTAGCCGGGACTCCGTCCTACGAGCAGTACTTC | CASSLAGTPSYEQYF
. | TRBJ1-2 | TRBV18 | . | TGTGCCAGCTCACCGTCGGGATCGGATGGCTACACCTTC | CASSPSGSDGYTF
once | TRBJ2-3 | TRBV30 | TRBD1 | TGTGCCTGGTCTACCGGGACAGGGGGCCTAAATATAGGCACAGATACGCAGTATTTT | CAWSTGTGGLNIGTDTQYF
. | TRBJ1-3 | TRBV4-1 | . | TGCGCCAGCAGCCAAGAGAGGGGGAACAGAAACACCATATATTTT | CASSQERGNRNTIYF
few | TRBJ1-2 | TRBV28 | . | TGTGCCAGCAGTTTCCCCAGTAACTATGGCTACACCTTC | CASSFPSNYGYTF
once | TRBJ2-3 | TRBV7-2 | . | TGTGCCAGCAGCCCAGACACAGATACGCAGTATTTT | CASSPDTDTQYF
. | TRBJ1-3 | TRBV5-4 | . | TGTGCCAGCAGCACCGAGCCCTCTGGAAACACCATATATTTT | CASSTEPSGNTIYF
. | TRBJ1-2 | TRBV29-1 | TRBD1 | TGCAGCGTTGAACACGGAGGGACAGGGGTGAGGTGGGACTATGGCTACACCTTC | CSVEHGGTGVRWDYGYTF
. | TRBJ1-1 | TRBV6-5 | . | TGTGCCAGCAGCCGACAGTGGATGAACACTGAAGCTTTCTTT | CASSRQWMNTEAFF
. | TRBJ2-7 | TRBV12-3/TRBV12-4 | . | TGTGCCAGCGGACGCTCACAGGGTTACGAGCAGTACTTC | CASGRSQGYEQYF
. | TRBJ2-5 | TRBV29-1 | TRBD2 | TGCAGCGTTGGCCTTAGACACGGGGGGCAAGAGACCCAGTACTTC | CSVGLRHGGQETQYF
. | TRBJ2-3 | TRBV20-1 | . | TGCAGTGCTACTGGAGTTACGCAGTATTTT | CSATGVTQYF
. | TRBJ2-5 | TRBV5-1 | . | TGCGCCAGCAGCTTGCTGGGACTTCACCAAGAGACCCAGTACTTC | CASSLLGLHQETQYF
. | TRBJ1-3 | TRBV28 | TRBD1 | TGTGCCAGCAGCCAGACAGGGGGCAAAGGTACCATATATTTT | CASSQTGGKGTIYF
. | TRBJ1-2 | TRBV19 | TRBD1 | TGTGCCAGTAGTGCATCCCGGACAGGGGGCGTCTGGTATGGCTACACCTTC | CASSASRTGGVWYGYTF
. | TRBJ2-7 | TRBV13 | TRBD1 | TGTGCCAGCAGCAAACAGGGGTTCGCCTACGAGCAGTACTTC | CASSKQGFAYEQYF
few | TRBJ2-7 | TRBV6-5 | TRBD2 | TGTGCCAGCACCCCAATAGCGGGAGGGGGGTACGAGCAGTACTTC | CASTPIAGGGYEQYF
. | TRBJ1-6 | TRBV18 | . | TGTGCCAGCCATGGGCAGGTTTCAGGTTCACCCCTCCACTTT | CASHGQVSGSPLHF
few | TRBJ2-7 | TRBV5-1 | TRBD1 | TGCGCCAGCAGAAAGTCGGGACAGGGTACCTACGAGCAGTACTTC | CASRKSGQGTYEQYF
few | TRBJ1-5 | TRBV18 | . | TGTGCCAGCTCACCAGACAGTCTTAGCAATCAGCCCCAGCATTTT | CASSPDSLSNQPQHF
. | TRBJ2-7 | TRBV19 | TRBD1 | TGTGCCAGTAGTAGCTTACGACAGGGTGAATACGAGCAGTACTTC | CASSSLRQGEYEQYF
. | TRBJ1-5 | TRBV10-1 | . | TGCGCCAGCAGTGAGTCGATTCGGGAAGGGGGTGGGCTACAGCCCCAGCATTTT | CASSESIREGGGLQPQHF